In its sample, the clone carrying this T cell receptor beta chain was seen many times. Antigen specificity is unknown. This CDR3 has 17 amino acids. The germline V gene encodes CDR1 MDHEN and CDR2 SYDVKM. The V gene end was trimmed by 5 bases and the J gene end by 3 bases; junction bases not matched to a gene: 14. This library used 300 to 500 ng RNA and molecular barcoded adaptors spanning alpha/delta and beta/gamma chains. Via MiXCR, TCRdb re-called the reads, giving one row per CDR3 protein. The data hold over 90,000 distinct CDR3 sequences, with under 25% observed a single time. The sample originates from a study of read filtering for tumor transcriptome and immune sequencing. Overall study: Whole-transcriptome libraries were prepared after DNase treatment. Study-level findings and limits: Even smaller IR-seq throughput identified most shared clonotypes.

The receptor comes from a donor at least 40 years old with multiple myeloma. What was sequenced was a population of CD138-negative cells sorted from bone marrow. This chain joins TRBV28 and TRBJ2-3; 7 bases fit TRBD2. CDR3 sequence reads: CASSPTGGLRTTDTQYF. The DNA of the CDR3 is TGTGCCAGCAGTCCGACGGGGGGTCTAAGGACAACAGATACGCAGTATTTT.